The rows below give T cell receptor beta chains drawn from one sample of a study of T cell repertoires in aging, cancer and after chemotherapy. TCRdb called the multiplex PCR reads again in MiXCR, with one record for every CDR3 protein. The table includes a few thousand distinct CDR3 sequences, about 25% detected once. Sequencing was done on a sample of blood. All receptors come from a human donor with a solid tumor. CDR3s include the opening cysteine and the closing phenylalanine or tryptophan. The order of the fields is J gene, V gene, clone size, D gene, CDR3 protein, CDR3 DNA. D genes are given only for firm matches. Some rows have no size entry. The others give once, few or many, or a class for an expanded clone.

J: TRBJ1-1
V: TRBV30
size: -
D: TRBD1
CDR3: CALDGGQANTEAFF
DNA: TGTGCTTTGGATGGGGGACAGGCGAACACTGAAGCTTTCTTT

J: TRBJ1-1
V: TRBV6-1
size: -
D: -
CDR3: CASSEARWNTEAFF
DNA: TGTGCCAGCAGTGAAGCTCGATGGAACACTGAAGCTTTCTTT

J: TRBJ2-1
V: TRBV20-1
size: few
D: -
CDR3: CSARDRVSYNEQFF
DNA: TGCAGTGCTAGAGACAGAGTCTCCTACAATGAGCAGTTCTTC

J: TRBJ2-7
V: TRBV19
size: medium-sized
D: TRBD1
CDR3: CASSLPGQGTYEQYF
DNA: TGTGCCAGTAGCCTGCCGGGACAGGGAACCTACGAGCAGTACTTC

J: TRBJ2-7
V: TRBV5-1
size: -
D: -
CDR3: CASSLVGYEQYF
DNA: TGCGCCAGCAGCTTGGTCGGATACGAGCAGTACTTC

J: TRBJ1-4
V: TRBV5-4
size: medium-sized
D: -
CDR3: CASSLRTETNEKLFF
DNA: TGTGCCAGCAGCTTAAGGACAGAGACTAATGAAAAACTGTTTTTT

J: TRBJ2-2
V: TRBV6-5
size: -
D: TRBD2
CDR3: CASSLRGGGELFF
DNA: TGTGCCAGCAGCCTACGGGGGGGCGGGGAGCTGTTTTTT

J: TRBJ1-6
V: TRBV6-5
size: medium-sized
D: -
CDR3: CASSRGQVVNSPLHF
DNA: TGTGCCAGCAGCCGTGGGCAGGTGGTCAATTCACCCCTCCACTTT

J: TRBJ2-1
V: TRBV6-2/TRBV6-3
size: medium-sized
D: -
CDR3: CASSYGVGTYNEQFF
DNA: TGTGCCAGCAGTTACGGCGTGGGAACCTACAATGAGCAGTTCTTC

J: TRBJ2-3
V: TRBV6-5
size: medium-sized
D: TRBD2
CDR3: CATRGVPGGLDTQYF
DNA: TGTGCCACCCGGGGAGTGCCGGGGGGGCTGGATACGCAGTATTTT

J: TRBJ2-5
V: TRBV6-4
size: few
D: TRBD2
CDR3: CASSDSVGLAGGQETQYF
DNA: TGTGCCAGCAGTGACTCTGTTGGGCTAGCGGGGGGCCAAGAGACCCAGTACTTC

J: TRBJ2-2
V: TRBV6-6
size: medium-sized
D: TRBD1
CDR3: CASSSTDRGTGELFF
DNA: TGTGCCAGCAGTTCAACGGACAGGGGTACCGGGGAGCTGTTTTTT

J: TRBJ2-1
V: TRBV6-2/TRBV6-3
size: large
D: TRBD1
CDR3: CASSPGTGLNEQFF
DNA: TGTGCCAGCAGTCCCGGGACAGGGTTGAATGAGCAGTTCTTC

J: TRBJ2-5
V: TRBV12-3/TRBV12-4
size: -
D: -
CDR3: CASSSRRDWGKGTTDTQYF
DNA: -

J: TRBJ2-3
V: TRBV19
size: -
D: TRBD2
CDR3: CASSSGLAGGTDTQYF
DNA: TGTGCCAGTAGTAGCGGCCTAGCGGGGGGCACAGATACGCAGTATTTT

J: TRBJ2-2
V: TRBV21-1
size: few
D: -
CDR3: CASSRERDRADTGELFF
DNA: TGTGCCAGCAGCAGAGAGAGAGACAGGGCAGACACCGGGGAGCTGTTTTTT

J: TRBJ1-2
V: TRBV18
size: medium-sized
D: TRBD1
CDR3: CASSPPTAQGAGYTF
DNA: TGTGCCAGCTCACCACCAACCGCCCAGGGGGCAGGCTACACCTTC

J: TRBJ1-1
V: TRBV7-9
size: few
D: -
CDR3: CASSGALRRTEAFF
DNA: TGTGCCAGCAGCGGCGCCCTGAGGAGGACTGAAGCTTTCTTT

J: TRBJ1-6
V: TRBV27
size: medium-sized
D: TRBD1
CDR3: CASSYSQGLLHF
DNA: TGTGCCAGCAGTTATTCACAGGGGCTCCTCCACTTT

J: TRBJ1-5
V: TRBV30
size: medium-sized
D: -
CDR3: CAWSLRGKNQPQHF
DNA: TGTGCCTGGAGTCTCAGGGGAAAGAATCAGCCCCAGCATTTT

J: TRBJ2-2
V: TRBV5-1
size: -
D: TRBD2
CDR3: CASSSGLAGGITGELFF
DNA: TGCGCCAGCAGCTCGGGACTAGCGGGGGGGATCACCGGGGAGCTGTTTTTT

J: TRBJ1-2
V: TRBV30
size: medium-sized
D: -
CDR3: CAWSAKTGNGYTF
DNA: TGTGCCTGGAGTGCCAAGACAGGAAATGGCTACACCTTC

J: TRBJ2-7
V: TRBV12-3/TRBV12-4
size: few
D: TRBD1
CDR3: CASRAGGSREQYF
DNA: TGTGCCAGCAGGGCAGGGGGAAGTCGCGAGCAGTACTTC

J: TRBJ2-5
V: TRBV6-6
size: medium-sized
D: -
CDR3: CASRTGAQETQYF
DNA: TGTGCCAGCAGGACAGGAGCCCAAGAGACCCAGTACTTC

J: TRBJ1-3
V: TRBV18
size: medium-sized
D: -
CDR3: CASSPGTTAGNTIYF
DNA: TGTGCCAGCTCACCAGGAACTACGGCTGGAAACACCATATATTTT

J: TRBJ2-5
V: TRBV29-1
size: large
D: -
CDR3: CSVEVTGVVTQYF
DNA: TGCAGCGTTGAAGTCACGGGCGTCGTGACCCAGTACTTC

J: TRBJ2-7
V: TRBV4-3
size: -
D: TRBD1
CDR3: CASSQEGTGASYEQYF
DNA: TGTGCCAGCAGCCAGGAGGGGACAGGGGCTTCCTACGAGCAGTACTTC

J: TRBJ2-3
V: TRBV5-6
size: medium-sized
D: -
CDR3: CASSFLGSSTDTQYF
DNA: TGTGCCAGCAGCTTTCTGGGTTCGAGCACAGATACGCAGTATTTT

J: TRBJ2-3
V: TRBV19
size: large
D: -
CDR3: CASTEGRSTDTQYF
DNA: TGTGCCAGTACCGAGGGGAGAAGCACAGATACGCAGTATTTT

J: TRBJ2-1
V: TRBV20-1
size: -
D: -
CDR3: CSARGGTWASPGNEQFF
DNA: TGCAGTGCTAGGGGCGGAACGTGGGCCTCTCCCGGGAATGAGCAGTTCTTC

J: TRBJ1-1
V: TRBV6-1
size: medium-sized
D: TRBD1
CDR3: CASSGNRGQAFF
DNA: TGTGCCAGCAGTGGCAACAGGGGGCAAGCTTTCTTT

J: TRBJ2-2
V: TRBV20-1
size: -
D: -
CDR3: CSARDRGLNTGELFF
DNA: TGCAGTGCTAGAGATCGGGGGCTGAACACCGGGGAGCTGTTTTTT

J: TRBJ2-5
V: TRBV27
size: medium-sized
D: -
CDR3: CASSFYSTRAETQYF
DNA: TGTGCCAGCAGTTTCTATTCGACCAGGGCGGAGACCCAGTACTTC

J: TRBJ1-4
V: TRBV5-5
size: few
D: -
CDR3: CASSPRTGSTNEKLFF
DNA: TGTGCCAGCAGCCCCCGGACCGGATCAACTAATGAAAAACTGTTTTTT

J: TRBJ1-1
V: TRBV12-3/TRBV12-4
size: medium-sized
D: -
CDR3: CASSFSGMNTEAFF
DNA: TGTGCCAGCAGTTTTTCGGGGATGAACACTGAAGCTTTCTTT

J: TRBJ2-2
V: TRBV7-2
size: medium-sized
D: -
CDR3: CASSRDSNTGELFF
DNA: TGTGCCAGCAGCCGGGACTCGAACACCGGGGAGCTGTTTTTT

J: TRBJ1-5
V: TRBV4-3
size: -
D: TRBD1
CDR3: CASSQGQGSNQPQHF
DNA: TGCGCCAGCAGCCAGGGACAGGGGAGCAATCAGCCCCAGCATTTT

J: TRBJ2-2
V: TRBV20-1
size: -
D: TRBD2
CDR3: CSARRGLAGGMNTGELFF
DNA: TGCAGTGCTAGACGGGGACTAGCGGGGGGGATGAACACCGGGGAGCTGTTTTTT

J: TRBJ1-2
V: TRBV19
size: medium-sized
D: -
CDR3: CASSTFDRNYGYTF
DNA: TGTGCCAGTAGTACCTTCGACAGAAACTATGGCTACACCTTC

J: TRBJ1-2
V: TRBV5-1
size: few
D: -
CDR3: CASSYHPPGNYGYTF
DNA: TGCGCCAGCAGCTATCACCCCCCAGGGAACTATGGCTACACCTTC

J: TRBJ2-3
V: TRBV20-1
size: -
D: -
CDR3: CSVTDSRDLTDTQYF
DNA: TGCAGTGTTACGGACAGCCGGGACCTCACAGATACGCAGTATTTT

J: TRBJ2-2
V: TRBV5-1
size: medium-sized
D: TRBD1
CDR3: CASSRDRVGTGELFF
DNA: TGCGCCAGCAGCCGTGACAGGGTGGGCACCGGGGAGCTGTTTTTT

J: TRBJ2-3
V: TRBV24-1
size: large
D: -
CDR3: CATSDFRGYTDTQYF
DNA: TGTGCCACCAGTGATTTCAGGGGCTACACAGATACGCAGTATTTT

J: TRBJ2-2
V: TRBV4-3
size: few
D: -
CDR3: CASSQDAAGAATGELFF
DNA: TGCGCCAGCAGCCAAGATGCCGCTGGGGCCGCCACCGGGGAGCTGTTTTTT